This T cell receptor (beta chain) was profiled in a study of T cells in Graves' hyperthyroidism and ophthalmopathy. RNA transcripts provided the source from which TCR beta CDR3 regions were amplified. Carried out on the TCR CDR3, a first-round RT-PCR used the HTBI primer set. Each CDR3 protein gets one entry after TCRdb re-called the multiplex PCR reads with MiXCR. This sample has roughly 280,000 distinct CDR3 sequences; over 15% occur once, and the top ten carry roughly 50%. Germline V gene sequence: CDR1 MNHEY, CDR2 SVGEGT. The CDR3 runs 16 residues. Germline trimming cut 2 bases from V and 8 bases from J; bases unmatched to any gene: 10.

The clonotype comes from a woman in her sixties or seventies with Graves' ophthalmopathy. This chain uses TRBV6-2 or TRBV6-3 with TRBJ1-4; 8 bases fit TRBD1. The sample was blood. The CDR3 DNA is TGTGCCAGCAGTTACCCAACAGGGGGTACACGGGAAAAACTGTTTTTT. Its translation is CASSYPTGGTREKLFF.